This is a list of T cell receptor beta chains from one sample in a study of cytomegalovirus exposure and HLA in healthy donors. Profiling relied on immunoSEQ multiplex PCR, and the TCRdb table lists in-frame clones only, not all of them. The sample carries over 150,000 clones, almost 85% recorded once. Sequenced sample: PBMCs. The receptors shown here come from a boy younger than 10 in good health and CMV-seronegative. CDR3s leave out the opening cysteine and the closing phenylalanine or tryptophan.

>TRBV13|TRBJ2-1
ASSFSPGTRPEQF
>TRBV7-6|.
ASSSVTGASYEQY
>TRBV5-1|TRBJ1-2
ASSLGDREYGYT
>TRBV6-5|TRBJ2-2
ASRGLAGDTGELF
>TRBV10-3|TRBJ2-7
AIRSRDDSYEQY
>TRBV2|TRBJ2-1
ASTGGIGTDKEQF
>TRBV5-4|TRBJ2-1
APGRMGNEQF
>TRBV19|TRBJ1-1
ASSIQNSEAF
>TRBV27|TRBJ2-5
ASSSVGGPMETQY
>TRBV18|TRBJ2-7
ASSPPAAEPSYEQY
>TRBV7-9|TRBJ1-1
ASSLMTENTEAF
>TRBV7-9|TRBJ2-1
SSSLAGQTSVYNEQF
>TRBV5-1|TRBJ2-2
ASSPGTSGKTGELF
>TRBV5-1|TRBJ2-2
ASSSQGTTGELF
>TRBV5-1|TRBJ2-7
ASSVGGLAGDYEQY
>TRBV28|TRBJ1-1
ASSPGTGAVNTEAF
>TRBV10-1|TRBJ2-7
ASSAGLAGESYEQY
>TRBV19|TRBJ1-5
ASKGQDSRD
>TRBV5-1|TRBJ2-7
ASSRTSGRYEQY
>TRBV6-5|TRBJ1-2
ASSYGGVGANYGYT
>TRBV27|TRBJ1-2
ASSLYPPREPVYGYT
>TRBV6-1|TRBJ1-1
ASRPYRGSHEAF
>TRBV30|TRBJ1-4
AWGQAPNEKLF
>TRBV27|TRBJ1-2
ASRTQGRGYGYT
>TRBV27|TRBJ1-2
ASSTGYGYT
>TRBV6-5|TRBJ2-5
ASSPRDRDSKTQY
>TRBV5-4|TRBJ2-1
ASTPGRQGYNEQF
>TRBV6-1|TRBJ2-2
AHGSGRTNTGELF
>TRBV6-1|TRBJ1-3
ASSDFRGQSGGNTIY
>TRBV19|TRBJ1-1
ASSATGGDNTEAF
>TRBV7-9|TRBJ1-2
ASPGQGNYGYT
>TRBV19|TRBJ1-2
ASSPEALYGYT
>TRBV6-5|TRBJ1-2
ASSYSLRTGYGYT
>TRBV19|TRBJ2-6
ASSPWASGANVLT
>TRBV19|TRBJ1-5
ASSIPGQGPNQPQH
>TRBV5-1|TRBJ1-1
ASSWGGTEAF
>TRBV28|TRBJ2-1
ASSGHGGRARNEQF
>TRBV7-9|TRBJ1-1
ASDEASNTEAF
>TRBV7-2|TRBJ2-7
ASSLSTGAYEQY
>TRBV7-9|TRBJ1-3
ASSSTRDRGNTIY
>TRBV4-2|TRBJ2-2
ASSVRLAGVNTGELF
>TRBV2|TRBJ2-7
ASSGRGQDEQY
>TRBV28|TRBJ1-1
ASSLGWRDRGPEAF
>TRBV4-2|TRBJ2-1
ASSPPSGRVYEQF
>TRBV4-2|TRBJ2-7
ASSQGRDTGSYEQY
>TRBV19|TRBJ2-2
ASSIRRGREGAGELF
>TRBV6-5|TRBJ1-1
ASSYYRGNTEAF
>TRBV5-1|TRBJ1-1
ASSFGQGVVGTEAF
>TRBV9|TRBJ2-5
ASSVEGFGLAGGGKETQY
>TRBV7-9|TRBJ1-1
AGRKDILTEAF
>TRBV6-1|TRBJ2-1
ASSSREKNEQF
>TRBV9|TRBJ2-3
ASSVASGRTDTQY
>TRBV30|TRBJ1-5
AWSSGRSLLPQH
>TRBV15|TRBJ1-4
ATSRVRGNEKLF
>TRBV6-1|TRBJ1-3
ASSEGWDTYSGNTIY
>TRBV27|TRBJ1-5
ASSFTRQGTNQPQH
>TRBV11-2|TRBJ2-3
ASSIAGTSVLGGTDTQY
>TRBV29-1|TRBJ2-1
SVDGGGTEQF